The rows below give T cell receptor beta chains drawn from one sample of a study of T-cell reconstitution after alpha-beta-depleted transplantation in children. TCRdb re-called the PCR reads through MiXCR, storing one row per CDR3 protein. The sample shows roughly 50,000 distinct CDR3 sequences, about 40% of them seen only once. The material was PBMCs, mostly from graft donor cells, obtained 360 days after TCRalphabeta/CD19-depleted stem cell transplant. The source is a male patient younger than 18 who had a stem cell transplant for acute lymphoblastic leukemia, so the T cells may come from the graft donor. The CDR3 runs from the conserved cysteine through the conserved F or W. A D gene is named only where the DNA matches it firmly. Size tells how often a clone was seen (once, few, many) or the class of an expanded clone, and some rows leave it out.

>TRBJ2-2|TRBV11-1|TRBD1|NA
CASSHNRGNTGELFF
TGTGCCAGCAGCCACAACAGGGGGAACACCGGGGAGCTGTTTTTT
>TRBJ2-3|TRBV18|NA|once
CASSHGMRVTDTQYF
TGTGCCAGCTCACATGGCATGAGGGTGACAGATACGCAGTATTTT
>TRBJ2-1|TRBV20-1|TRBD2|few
CSAAGLGSYNEQFF
TGCAGCGCCGCCGGACTAGGGTCCTACAATGAGCAGTTCTTC
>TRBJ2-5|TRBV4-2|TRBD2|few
CASSRSGGETQYF
TGTGCCAGCAGCCGTAGCGGGGGCGAGACCCAGTACTTC
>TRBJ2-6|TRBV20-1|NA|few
CSARDVNVLTF
TGCAGTGCTAGAGATGTGAACGTCCTGACTTTC
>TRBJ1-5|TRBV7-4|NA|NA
CASSLVSPGGINQPQHF
TGTGCCAGCAGCTTAGTATCTCCGGGGGGTATCAATCAGCCCCAGCATTTT
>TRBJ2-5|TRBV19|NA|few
CASGEGPRETQYF
TGTGCCAGTGGAGAAGGGCCTCGGGAGACCCAGTACTTC
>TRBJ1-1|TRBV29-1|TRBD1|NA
CSVVTGEYTEAFF
TGCAGCGTCGTGACAGGGGAGTACACTGAAGCTTTCTTT
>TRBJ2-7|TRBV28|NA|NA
CASSSTREQYF
TGTGCCAGCAGTTCTACGAGGGAGCAGTACTTC
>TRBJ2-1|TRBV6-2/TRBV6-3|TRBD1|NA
CASSPGGSYNEQFF
TGTGCCAGCAGTCCAGGGGGCTCCTACAATGAGCAGTTCTTC
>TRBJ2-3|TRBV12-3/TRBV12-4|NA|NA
CASSLRGIPPDTQYF
TGTGCCAGCAGTTTACGGGGGATTCCCCCAGATACGCAGTATTTT
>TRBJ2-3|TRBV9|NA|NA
CASSVDGTPDTQYF
TGTGCCAGCAGCGTAGACGGGACGCCAGATACGCAGTATTTT
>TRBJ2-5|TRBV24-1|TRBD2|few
CATTWREKLETQYF
TGTGCCACCACCTGGCGGGAGAAATTAGAGACCCAGTACTTC
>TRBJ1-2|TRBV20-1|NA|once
CSASALRAYGYTF
TGCAGTGCTAGTGCATTGAGGGCTTATGGCTACACCTTC
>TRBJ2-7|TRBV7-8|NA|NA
CASSLALVKGQYF
TGTGCCAGCAGCTTAGCGTTAGTGAAGGGGCAGTACTTC
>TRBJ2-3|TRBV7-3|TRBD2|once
CASSSPTSGNTDTQYF
TGTGCCAGCAGCTCTCCGACTAGCGGAAACACAGATACGCAGTATTTT
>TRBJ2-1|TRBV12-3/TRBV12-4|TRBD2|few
CASSVGRNNEQFF
TGTGCCAGCAGTGTCGGGAGGAACAATGAGCAGTTCTTC
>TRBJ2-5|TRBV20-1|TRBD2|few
CSASDVGTIPQETQYF
TGCAGTGCTAGCGACGTCGGGACTATCCCCCAAGAGACCCAGTACTTC
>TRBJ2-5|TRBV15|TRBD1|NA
CATSRVFSGGIETQYF
TGTGCCACCAGCAGAGTCTTTTCAGGGGGCATCGAGACCCAGTACTTC
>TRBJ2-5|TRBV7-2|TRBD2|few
CASSLTSGGAYGETQYF
TGTGCCAGCAGCTTGACTAGCGGGGGGGCCTATGGCGAGACCCAGTACTTC
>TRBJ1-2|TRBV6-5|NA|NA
CASSYRGRGTF
TGTGCCAGCAGTTACCGAGGACGGGGCACCTTC
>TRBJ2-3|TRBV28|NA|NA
CASSLYGGIADTQYF
TGTGCCAGCAGTTTATACGGGGGTATAGCAGATACGCAGTATTTT
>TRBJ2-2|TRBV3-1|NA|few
CASSQEFNRAAVTGELFF
TGTGCCAGCAGCCAAGAATTTAACAGAGCTGCGGTAACCGGGGAGCTGTTTTTT
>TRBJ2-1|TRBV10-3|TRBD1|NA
CAISESGQGDVNEQFF
TGTGCCATCAGTGAGTCAGGACAGGGCGACGTCAATGAGCAGTTCTTC
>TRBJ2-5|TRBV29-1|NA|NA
CSVQGEIQETQYF
TGCAGCGTCCAGGGAGAAATACAAGAGACCCAGTACTTC
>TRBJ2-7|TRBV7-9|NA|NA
CASSLQTDTLTYEQYF
TGTGCCAGCAGCCTACAGACGGATACTTTAACCTACGAGCAGTACTTC
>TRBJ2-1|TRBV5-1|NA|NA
CASSPGEGGNGNNEQFF
TGCGCCAGCAGCCCCGGCGAGGGTGGAAACGGAAACAATGAGCAGTTCTTC
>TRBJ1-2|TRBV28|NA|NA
CASSSPESPLNYTF
TGTGCCAGCAGTTCCCCGGAGTCACCCTTAAACTACACCTTC
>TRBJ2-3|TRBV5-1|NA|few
CASSLDLASTDTQYF
TGCGCCAGCAGCTTGGATCTCGCGAGCACAGATACGCAGTATTTT
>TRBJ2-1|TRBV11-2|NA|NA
CASSLDIVAGPYNEQFF
TGTGCCAGCAGCTTAGATATTGTGGCAGGGCCTTACAATGAGCAGTTCTTC
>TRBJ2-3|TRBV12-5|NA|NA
CASGYGTDTQYF
TGTGCTAGTGGCTACGGCACAGATACGCAGTATTTT
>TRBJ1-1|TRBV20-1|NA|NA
CSTNIGDTEAFF
TGCAGTACTAACATCGGGGACACTGAAGCTTTCTTT
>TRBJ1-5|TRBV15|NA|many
CATSDRSDQPQHF
TGTGCCACCAGCGACAGGTCCGATCAGCCCCAGCATTTT
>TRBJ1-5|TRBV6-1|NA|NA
CASSAQAIGQPQHF
TGTGCCAGCAGTGCCCAAGCGATTGGTCAGCCCCAGCATTTT
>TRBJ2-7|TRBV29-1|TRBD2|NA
CSAGTSGIYEQYF
TGCAGCGCTGGGACTAGCGGGATCTACGAGCAGTACTTC
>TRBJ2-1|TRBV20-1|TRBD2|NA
CSALPLAGEQFF
TGCAGTGCTCTCCCTTTAGCGGGTGAGCAGTTCTTC
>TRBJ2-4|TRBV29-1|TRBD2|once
CSVGGGKNIQYF
TGCAGCGTTGGCGGGGGCAAAAACATTCAGTACTTC
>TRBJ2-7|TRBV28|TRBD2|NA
CASSFRLAEARYEQYF
TGTGCCAGCAGTTTTCGACTAGCGGAAGCCAGGTACGAGCAGTACTTC
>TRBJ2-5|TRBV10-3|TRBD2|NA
CAISEPRLAGSAEETQYF
TGTGCCATCAGTGAGCCGCGACTAGCGGGGTCTGCGGAGGAGACCCAGTACTTC
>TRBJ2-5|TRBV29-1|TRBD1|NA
CSVGEQGAGTQYF
TGCAGCGTTGGGGAACAGGGGGCAGGGACCCAGTACTTC
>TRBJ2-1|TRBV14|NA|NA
CASSPHPRYNEQFF
TGTGCCAGCAGCCCTCACCCACGTTACAATGAACAGTTCTTC
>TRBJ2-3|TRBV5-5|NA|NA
CASSSRAGFGITDTQYF
TGTGCCAGCAGCTCGCGGGCAGGCTTTGGGATCACAGATACGCAGTATTTT